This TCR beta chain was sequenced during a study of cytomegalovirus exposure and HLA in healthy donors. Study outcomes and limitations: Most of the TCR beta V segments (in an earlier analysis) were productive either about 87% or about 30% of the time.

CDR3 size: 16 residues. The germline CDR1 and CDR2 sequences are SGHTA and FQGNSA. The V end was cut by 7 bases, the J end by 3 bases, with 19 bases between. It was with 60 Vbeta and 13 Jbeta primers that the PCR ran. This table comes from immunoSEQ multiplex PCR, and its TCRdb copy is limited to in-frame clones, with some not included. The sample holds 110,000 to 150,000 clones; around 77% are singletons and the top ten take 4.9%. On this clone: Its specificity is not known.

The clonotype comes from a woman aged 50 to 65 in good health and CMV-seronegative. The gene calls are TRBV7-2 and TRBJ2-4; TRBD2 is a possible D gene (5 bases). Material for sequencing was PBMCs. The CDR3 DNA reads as TGTGCCAGCACCTATGTCGGGGATCCGGGCAAAAACATTCAGTACTTC. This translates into CASTYVGDPGKNIQYF.